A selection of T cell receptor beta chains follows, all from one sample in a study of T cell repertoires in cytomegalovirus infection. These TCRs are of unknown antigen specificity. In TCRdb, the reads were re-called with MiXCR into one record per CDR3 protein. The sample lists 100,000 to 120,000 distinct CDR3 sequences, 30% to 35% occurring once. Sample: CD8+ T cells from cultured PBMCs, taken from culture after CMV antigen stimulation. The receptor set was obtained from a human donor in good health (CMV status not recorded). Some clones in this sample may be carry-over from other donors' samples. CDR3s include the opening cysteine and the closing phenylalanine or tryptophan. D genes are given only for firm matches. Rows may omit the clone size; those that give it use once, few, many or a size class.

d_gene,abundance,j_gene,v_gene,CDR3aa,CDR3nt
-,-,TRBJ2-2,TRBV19,CASSIDPNSGELFF,TGTGCCAGTAGTATAGATCCGAATTCGGGGGAGCTGTTTTTT
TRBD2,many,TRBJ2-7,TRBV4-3,CASSQRTSGIIRSSYEQYF,TGCGCCAGCAGCCAACGGACTAGCGGAATAATTAGGAGCTCCTACGAGCAGTACTTC
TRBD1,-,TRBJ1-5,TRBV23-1,CASSQSPTGVGCNQPQHF,TGCGCCAGCAGTCAATCCCCGACAGGGGTGGGGTGCAATCAGCCCCAGCATTTT
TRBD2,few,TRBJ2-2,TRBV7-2,CASSLELAGITGELFF,TGTGCCAGCAGCTTAGAACTAGCGGGGATCACCGGGGAGCTGTTTTTT
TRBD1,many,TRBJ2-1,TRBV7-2,CASSLVGQGGLDEQFF,TGTGCCAGCAGCTTAGTAGGACAGGGTGGGTTGGATGAGCAGTTCTTC
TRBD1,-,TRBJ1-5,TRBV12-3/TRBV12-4,CASRGQENQPQHF,TGTGCCAGCAGGGGACAGGAAAATCAGCCCCAGCATTTT
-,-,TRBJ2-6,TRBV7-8,CASQSGWTGANVLTF,TGTGCCTCTCAAAGCGGGTGGACTGGGGCCAACGTCCTGACTTTC
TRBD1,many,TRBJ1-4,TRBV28,CASSPGQIVFGEKLFF,TGTGCCAGCAGTCCGGGACAGATAGTATTTGGCGAAAAACTGTTTTTT
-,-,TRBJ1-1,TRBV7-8,CASSLGSGGVMNTGAFF,TGTGCCAGCAGCTTGGGCTCGGGGGGGGTAATGAACACTGGAGCTTTCTTT
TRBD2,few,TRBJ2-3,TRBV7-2,CASSLVAGSSTDTQYF,TGTGCCAGCAGCTTAGTAGCGGGGTCTAGCACAGATACGCAGTATTTT
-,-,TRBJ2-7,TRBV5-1,CASSVGGTGIVF,TGCGCCAGCAGCGTTGGTGGGACGGGAATCGTCTTC
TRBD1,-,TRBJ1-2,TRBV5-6,CASSMTGNYGYTF,TGTGCCAGCAGCATGACAGGGAACTATGGCTACACCTTC
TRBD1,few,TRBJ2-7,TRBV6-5,CASRRDRGLDEQYF,TGTGCCAGCAGGAGGGACAGGGGGTTGGACGAGCAGTACTTC
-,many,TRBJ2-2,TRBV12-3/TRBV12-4,CASSLRPGVGELFF,TGTGCCAGCAGTTTAAGACCCGGGGTCGGGGAGCTGTTTTTT